This passage covers 17 T cell receptor beta chains from one sample sequenced in a study of tumor-infiltrating lymphocytes in primary liver carcinoma. RNA isolated from unsorted whole blood supplied the blood RNA, with germline DNA also extracted. Researchers generated TCR beta cDNA from around 0.55 ug of total RNA, relying on a constant-region primer. Slightly modified ARM-PCR, run as three nested multiplex PCR rounds, produced the TCR beta libraries. Researchers ran the first two PCR rounds for roughly 10 cycles each with TRBV1-TRBV30 forward primers and a C-beta reverse primer. TCRdb ran MiXCR on the multiplex PCR reads and lists one entry per CDR3 protein. Of more than 150,000 distinct CDR3 sequences in the sample, over 45% were seen once. Sequences were obtained from peripheral blood. Every receptor here comes from a man aged 35 to 55 with primary liver carcinoma and hepatitis B virus infection.

The V call is TRBV14, the J call TRBJ2-3; 8 positions match TRBD2. The germline gives CDR1 SGHDN, CDR2 FVKESK. CDR3 length: 16 residues. After removal of 7 bases from V and 5 bases from J, the junction contained 14 bases not matched to a gene. The DNA for the CDR3 is TGTGCCAGCAAGACTAACGGGAGGGCCGGGGAAGATACGCAGTATTTT. Its protein is CASKTNGRAGEDTQYF.

Details on this clonotype: A much larger clone differs from this one at a single base, so this may be a read error. V is TRBV6-1 and J is TRBJ2-3; 9 nucleotides line up with TRBD1. Germline trimming cut 7 bases from V and 11 bases from J; bases unmatched to any gene: 16. CDR3 length: 15 residues. Looked up from germline, CDR1 is MNHNS and CDR2 is SASEGT. The CDR3 coding sequence is TGTGCCAGCACCCCCCTGGACAGGGGCGAAGGTATGCAGTATTTT. Its protein is CASTPLDRGEGMQYF.

As regards this clonotype: A much bigger clone sits one base away, suggesting this may be a read error. The gene calls are TRBV11-2 and TRBJ2-3; no reliable D call. The CDR3 runs to 15 residues. Trimming removed 2 bases at V and 2 bases at J, with 11 bases between. Germline V gives CDR1 SGHAT, CDR2 FQNNGV. The CDR3 region has the DNA TGTGCCAGCAGCTTAAGTTCAGGCCTCACAGATACGCAGTATTTT. It translates to CASSLSSGLTDTQYF.

The chain employs TRBV6-6 and TRBJ2-7; D ambiguous. Trimming stripped 5 bases from V and 6 bases from J, with 14 bases between. Germline CDR1 reads MNHNY; CDR2 reads SVGAGI (reference sequence). CDR3 length: 13 amino acids. DNA of the CDR3: TGTGCCAGCAGTACTCTCCGAGATGGCGAGCAGTACTTC. Its protein product is CASSTLRDGEQYF.

The genes are TRBV6-6 and TRBJ2-1, with D tentatively TRBD1 or TRBD2 (5 bases each). The CDR3 totals 16 residues. Trimming took 0 bases from V and 0 from J, leaving 9 bases between them. Germline assignment: CDR1 MNHNY and CDR2 SVGAGI (reference sequence). CDR3 sequence (DNA): TGTGCCAGCAGTTACTCGAGGGGCGGCTCCTACAATGAGCAGTTCTTC. This codes for CASSYSRGGSYNEQFF.

This chain connects TRBV6-5 to TRBJ1-2; the D is unclear. Trimming removed 4 bases at V and 3 bases at J, with 12 bases between. The V gene's germline CDR1 is MNHEY and CDR2 SVGAGI. The CDR3 contains 14 residues. In DNA, the CDR3 is TGTGCCAGCAGTTCGGAGGATGGGGACTATGGCTACACCTTC. Encoded protein: CASSSEDGDYGYTF.

This clonotype has just a few counts. This chain links TRBV7-3 with TRBJ2-4; D is tentatively TRBD1 or TRBD2 (5 bases each). V shed 1 base and J shed 6 bases, with 13 bases lying between them. CDR1 and CDR2 (germline): SGHTA, FQGTGA. CDR3 length: 15 residues. The CDR3 nucleotides are TGTGCCAGCAGCTTAAGGGGACCTCCAGGAAACATTCAGTACTTC. Amino acid sequence: CASSLRGPPGNIQYF.

The chain carries TRBV29-1 and TRBJ1-2, with 7 bases matching TRBD1. This CDR3 comprises 15 residues. Unmatched junction bases numbered 13, after V lost 1 base and J lost 8 bases. Germline V gene lookup returns CDR1 SQVTM and CDR2 ANQGSEA. CDR3 nucleotides: TGCAGCGTTGAAGGCGGGACAGCCAAGTTGTTGGGCTACACCTTC. Its translation is CSVEGGTAKLLGYTF.

This chain links TRBV30 with TRBJ1-6; 7 nucleotides line up with TRBD1. V shed 0 bases and J 8 bases; nucleotides not matched to a gene: 10. This CDR3 is 16 amino acids long. Germline V CDR1 and CDR2: GTSNPN, SVGIG (reference sequence). Written as DNA, the CDR3 is TGTGCCTGGAGTGTAGGAGGGGGCATCGCTGATTCACCCCTCCACTTT. Translated: CAWSVGGGIADSPLHF.

Details on this clonotype: One end of the junction fails to match germline, which may point to a read error. The rearrangement joins TRBV11-2 to TRBJ2-7; D not certain. Per germline, CDR1 SGHAT and CDR2 FQNNGV. The CDR3 length is 14 residues. The DNA of the CDR3 is TGTGCCAACAGCTTAACCGACGGAGCCTGCGATCATTACTTC. As protein: CANSLTDGACDHYF.

With respect to this clonotype: A read error may explain this, as a much larger clone is one base away. The chain couples TRBV7-9 to TRBJ2-5; D may be TRBD2 (5 bases). CDR1 is SEHNR and CDR2 is FQNEAQ in the germline V gene (reference sequence). The CDR3 sequence is 14 residues long. CDR3 in amino acids: CDSSPRAGQETQYF. Written as DNA, the CDR3 is TGTGACAGCAGCCCGAGGGCCGGTCAAGAGACCCAGTACTTC.

Points on this clonotype: Compared with germline, one end of the junction differs, possibly owing to a read error. The chain links TRBV11-2 to TRBJ2-7, with TRBD1 matching 8 bases. From germline, CDR1 is SGHAT and CDR2 FQNNGV. The CDR3 loop spans 14 amino acids. The CDR3 DNA sequence: TGTGCCAGCAGCTTATGGACAGGGTTTCCCGAGCAATACTTC. Encoded protein: CASSLWTGFPEQYF. Together with reference TRBV11-2 and TRBJ2-7, the CDR3 gives the full variable domain: EAGVAQSPRYKIIEKRQSVAFWCNPISGHATLYWYQQILGQGPKLLIQFQNNGVVDDSQLPKDRFSAERLKGVDSTLKIQPAKLEDSAVYLCASSLWTGFPEQYFGPGTRLTVT.

As concerns this clonotype: A much larger clone differs by one base, so this may be a read error. The chain combines TRBV12-3 or TRBV12-4 with TRBJ2-1; 9 nucleotides align to TRBD2. Losses at the gene ends were 6 bases for V and 9 bases for J; bases not matched to a gene: 12. This CDR3 has 15 residues. Here the CDR3 DNA reads TGTGCCAGCAGCCTGTCCGAGACTAGCGGACTTGAGCAGTTCTTC. Protein product: CASSLSETSGLEQFF.

A note on this clonotype: A much larger clone lies one base from this, so it may be a read error. The chain is built from TRBV11-2 and TRBJ2-2, with a possible D match to TRBD2 (5 bases). Trimming left V 0 bases short and J 7 bases short, with 9 bases between. The CDR3 covers 14 residues. Germline V lookup: CDR1 SGHAT, CDR2 FQNNGV. CDR3 nucleotides: TGTGCCAGCAGCTTAGATGAGGGAAACGGGGAGCTGTTTTTT. As protein: CASSLDEGNGELFF.

This chain joins TRBV6-5 and TRBJ2-7; D is possibly TRBD2 (5 bases). The CDR3 is made up of 15 amino acids. The V and J ends lost 7 bases and 0 bases respectively, with 16 bases between them. Germline V CDR1 and CDR2: MNHEY, SVGAGI. CDR3 in DNA: TGTGCCAGCAAATCACTAGGGTGGAACTCCTACGAGCAGTACTTC. It yields the protein CASKSLGWNSYEQYF.

This clonotype was detected only a few times. V gene TRBV12-3 or TRBV12-4 combines with J gene TRBJ2-1, with TRBD1 matching 10 bases. Trimming took 6 bases from V and 3 from J; bases not matched to a gene: 5. The CDR3 is 15 amino acids. The CDR3 protein is CASRRQGAGYNEQFF. For the CDR3, the DNA is TGTGCCAGCAGGAGACAGGGGGCTGGCTACAATGAGCAGTTCTTC.

This chain uses TRBV28 with TRBJ1-5; the D is unclear. V was trimmed by 2 bases and J by 5 bases, leaving 13 bases between them. This CDR3 region has 15 residues. Germline CDR1 is MDHEN and CDR2 is SYDVKM. The CDR3 protein is CASSLGSQRDQPQHF. CDR3 bases: TGTGCCAGCAGTTTAGGCTCACAGCGGGATCAGCCCCAGCATTTT. Full variable domain (remainder filled in from reference TRBV28 and TRBJ1-5): DVKVTQSSRYLVKRTGEKVFLECVQDMDHENMFWYRQDPGLGLRLIYFSYDVKMKEKGDIPEGYSVSREKKERFSLILESASTNQTSMYLCASSLGSQRDQPQHFGDGTRLSIL.